One T cell receptor beta chain is described in this entry. No antigen is known for it. The data were obtained in a study of T cell repertoires in cytomegalovirus infection. Study in general: Based on public TCR beta signatures, there were indications of CMV infection and of a matching HLA type. Whole-study findings and limits: Identification of carriers of CMV plus the relevant HLA was achieved through cumulative public TCR beta family frequency. The ex vivo response was dominated by HLA-C-restricted CMV-specific TCR beta clonotypes.

V gave up 6 bases and J gave up 0 bases, with 10 bases separating them. CDR3 length: 14 residues. The V gene's germline CDR1 is SNHLY and CDR2 FYNNEI. From the reads, TCRdb called clonotypes with MiXCR, one entry per CDR3 protein. The data show 740,000 or so distinct CDR3 sequences, 35% to 45% seen once. The receptor was derived from a human donor in good health (CMV status not recorded). Some clones in this sample may be carry-over from other donors' samples. Source material: PBMCs. The chain has TRBV2 and TRBJ2-3; TRBD1 might be the D (5 bases). The CDR3 loop is CASRRQPSTDTQYF. CDR3 sequence (DNA): TGTGCCAGCAGAAGACAGCCGAGCACAGATACGCAGTATTTT.